The 8 T cell receptor beta chains below all came from one sample that was sequenced in a study of blood T cell repertoires in COVID-19. Repertoires were generated with immunoSEQ multiplex PCR, while TCRdb's copy carries only in-frame clones and drops some. Of some 220,000 clones in the sample, approximately 85% were seen once. Sequenced material: peripheral blood. These receptors were taken from a man in his fifties with COVID-19, enrolled during active disease.

This chain connects TRBV4-3 to TRBJ2-4; weak D call: TRBD1 (6 bases). Between the trimmed V and J ends, which lost 5 bases and 5 bases, there was a span of 13 bases. CDR1 and CDR2 (germline): LGHNA, YSLEER. CDR3 length: 14 residues. The CDR3 region has the DNA TGCGCCAGCAGCTCACAGGGTATTGAAAACATTCAGTACTTC. Its protein is CASSSQGIENIQYF.

V and J are TRBV6-1 and TRBJ2-5; 7 positions agree with TRBD2. The CDR3 extends over 15 amino acids. CDR1 MNHNS and CDR2 SASEGT come from the germline V gene. The V segment lost 0 bases and the J segment 5 bases; nucleotides outside the gene matches: 6. The CDR3 region has the DNA TGTGCCAGCAGTGAAGCGAGAGGTAGCGGGGAGACCCAGTACTTC. Translated, it gives CASSEARGSGETQYF.

The chain has TRBV20-1 and TRBJ1-6, with D tentatively TRBD1 (5 bases). Trimming removed 3 bases at V and 7 bases at J, with 13 bases between. Germline lookup yields CDR1 DFQATT and CDR2 SNEGSKA (reference sequence). The CDR3 length is 14 residues. In DNA form, the CDR3 reads TGCAGTGCTAGTCCAGGGTCAGCCAATTCACCCCTCCACTTT. It encodes CSASPGSANSPLHF.

The CDR3 loop is CASSFINEQFF. Here the CDR3 DNA reads TGTGCCAGCAGCTTTATTAATGAGCAGTTCTTC. This chain connects TRBV7-2 to TRBJ2-1; no clear D gene. V was pared by 3 bases and J by 7 bases, with 4 bases between. The CDR3 totals 11 residues. The germline gives CDR1 SGHTA, CDR2 FQGNSA.

With respect to this clone: Other DNA sequences of this sample code for an identical CDR3. This chain uses TRBV5-1 with TRBJ2-3, with D possibly TRBD1 on 6 matching bases. CDR3 length: 15 residues. V gave up 0 bases and J gave up 1 base, with 9 bases separating them. Per the germline V gene, CDR1 is SGHRS and CDR2 is YFSETQ. CDR3 nucleotide sequence: TGCGCCAGCAGCTTGGGGACAGCTGGCACAGATACGCAGTATTTT. Translating gives CASSLGTAGTDTQYF.

The rearrangement links TRBV18 to TRBJ2-1; 15 nucleotides match TRBD2. Trimming removed 5 bases from V and 8 bases from J; junction bases left unmatched: 10. Looked up from germline, CDR1 is KGHSH and CDR2 is LQKENI. This CDR3 is 17 amino acids long. CDR3 sequence reads: CASSATGLAGGPYEQFF. In DNA form, the CDR3 reads TGTGCCAGCTCAGCTACTGGACTAGCGGGGGGGCCTTATGAGCAGTTCTTC.

The CDR3 loop reads CASSPDRSSYEQYF. For the CDR3, the DNA is TGTGCCAGCTCACCCGACAGGAGCTCCTACGAGCAGTACTTC. V usage is TRBV18 and J usage is TRBJ2-7; D is possibly TRBD1 (6 bases). Trimming took 3 bases from V and 0 from J, leaving 9 bases between them. This CDR3 is built from 14 residues. CDR1 and CDR2 (germline): KGHSH, LQKENI.

Only a few counts were recorded for this clone. The J gene is TRBJ1-5, the V gene TRBV28; TRBD1 matches 7 bases. CDR1 MDHEN and CDR2 SYDVKM come from the germline V gene. The CDR3 contains 13 residues. The J segment lost 7 bases and the V segment lost 7 bases, leaving 7 bases of the junction unmatched. The CDR3 DNA reads TGTGCCAGCACCACCATCAGGGGGCAGCCCCAGCATTTT. Its protein is CASTTIRGQPQHF. Complete variable domain (other parts from reference TRBV28 and TRBJ1-5): DVKVTQSSRYLVKRTGEKVFLECVQDMDHENMFWYRQDPGLGLRLIYFSYDVKMKEKGDIPEGYSVSREKKERFSLILESASTNQTSMYLCASTTIRGQPQHFGDGTRLSIL.